This TCR beta chain was found in a study of shared clonotypes between healthy human individuals. Partitioning of CD4+ cells yielded a CD45RA+ naive subset and a CD45RA-negative memory subset. Regarding the study as a whole: There were few donors, and this limited the genetic and exposure-history diversity represented.

Notes on this clone: The target antigen is unknown.

Germline lookup yields CDR1 SGHRS and CDR2 YFSETQ. The CDR3 covers 15 residues. Trimming left V 4 bases short and J 1 base short, with 11 bases between. Profiled with immunoSEQ multiplex PCR; TCRdb holds only in-frame clones, not every one. The table records 170,000 or so clones, approximately 61% of them present only once. Sequences were obtained from memory CD4+ T cells sorted from blood. Noted subset: CD45RA-negative fraction. The source is a man aged 25-45 years in good health. This chain links TRBV5-1 with TRBJ2-2, with D tentatively TRBD1 (5 bases). The CDR3 DNA reads TGCGCCAGCAGCCTACAGGAGATGAACACCGGGGAGCTGTTTTTT. Translating gives CASSLQEMNTGELFF.